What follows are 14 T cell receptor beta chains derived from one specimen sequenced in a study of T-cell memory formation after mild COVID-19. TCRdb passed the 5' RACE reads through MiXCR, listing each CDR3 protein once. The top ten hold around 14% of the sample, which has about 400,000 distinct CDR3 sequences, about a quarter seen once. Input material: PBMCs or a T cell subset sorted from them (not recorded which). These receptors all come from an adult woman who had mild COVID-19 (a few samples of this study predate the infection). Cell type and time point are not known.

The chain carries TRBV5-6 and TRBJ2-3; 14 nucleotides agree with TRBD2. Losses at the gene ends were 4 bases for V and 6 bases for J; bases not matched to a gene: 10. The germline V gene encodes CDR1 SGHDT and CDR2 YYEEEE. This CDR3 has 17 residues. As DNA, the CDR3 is TGTGCCAGCAGCAACCCGGGACTAGCGGGGGTCGTGGATACGCAGTATTTT. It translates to CASSNPGLAGVVDTQYF.

The CDR3 loop reads CASSSGLAGVYEQYF. CDR3 in DNA: TGTGCCAGCAGTAGCGGACTAGCGGGAGTTTACGAGCAGTACTTC. This chain links TRBV27 with TRBJ2-7; 13 nucleotides match TRBD2. The CDR3 is 15 amino acids. Trimming took 5 bases from V and 4 from J; bases not matched to a gene: 5. Germline assignment: CDR1 MNHEY and CDR2 SMNVEV (reference sequence).

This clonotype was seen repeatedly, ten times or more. CDR3 in amino acids: CASNQGGNLGSPLHF. The CDR3 DNA reads as TGTGCCAGCAACCAGGGGGGGAACCTAGGTTCACCCCTCCACTTT. The chain uses TRBV2 and TRBJ1-6, with TRBD1 matching 7 bases. CDR3 length: 15 amino acids. After removal of 7 bases from V and 9 bases from J, the junction contained 12 bases not matched to a gene. From germline, CDR1 is SNHLY and CDR2 FYNNEI.

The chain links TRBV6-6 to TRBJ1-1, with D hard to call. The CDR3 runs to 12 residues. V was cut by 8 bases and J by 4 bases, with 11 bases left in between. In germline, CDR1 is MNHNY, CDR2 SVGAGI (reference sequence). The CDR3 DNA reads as TGTGCCAGCTCAGCGTTGAGCACTGAAGCTTTCTTT. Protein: CASSALSTEAFF.

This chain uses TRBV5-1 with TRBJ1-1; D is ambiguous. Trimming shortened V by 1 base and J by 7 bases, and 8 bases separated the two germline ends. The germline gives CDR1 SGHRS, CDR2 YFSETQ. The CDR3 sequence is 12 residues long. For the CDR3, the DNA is TGCGCCAGCAGCTTGAGGCCTAATGAAGCTTTCTTT. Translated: CASSLRPNEAFF.

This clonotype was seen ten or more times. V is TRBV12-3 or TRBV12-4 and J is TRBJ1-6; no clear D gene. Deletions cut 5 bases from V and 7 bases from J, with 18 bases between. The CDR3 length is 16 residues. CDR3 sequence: CASSPGEGLWNSPLHF. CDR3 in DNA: TGTGCCAGCAGTCCGGGAGAAGGGTTATGGAATTCACCCCTCCACTTT.

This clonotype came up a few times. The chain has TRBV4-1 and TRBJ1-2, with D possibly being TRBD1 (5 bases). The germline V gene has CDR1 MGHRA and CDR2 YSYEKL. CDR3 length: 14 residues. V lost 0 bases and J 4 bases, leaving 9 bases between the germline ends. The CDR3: CASSQEWGGYGYTF. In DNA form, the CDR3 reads TGCGCCAGCAGCCAAGAATGGGGCGGCTATGGCTACACCTTC.

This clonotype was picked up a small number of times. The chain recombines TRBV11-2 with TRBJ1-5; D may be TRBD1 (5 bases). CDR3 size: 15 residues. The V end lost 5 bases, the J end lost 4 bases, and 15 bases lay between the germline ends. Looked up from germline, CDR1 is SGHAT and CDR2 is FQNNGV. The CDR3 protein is CASSRSGPGNQPQHF. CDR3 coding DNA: TGTGCCAGCAGCCGCTCGGGGCCCGGGAATCAGCCCCAGCATTTT. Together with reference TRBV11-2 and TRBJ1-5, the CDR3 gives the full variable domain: EAGVAQSPRYKIIEKRQSVAFWCNPISGHATLYWYQQILGQGPKLLIQFQNNGVVDDSQLPKDRFSAERLKGVDSTLKIQPAKLEDSAVYLCASSRSGPGNQPQHFGDGTRLSIL.

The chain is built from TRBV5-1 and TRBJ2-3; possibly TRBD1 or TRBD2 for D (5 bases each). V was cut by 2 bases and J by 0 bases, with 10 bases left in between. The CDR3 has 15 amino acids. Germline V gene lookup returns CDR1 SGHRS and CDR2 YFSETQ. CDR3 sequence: CASSFGWGSTDTQYF. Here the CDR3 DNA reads TGCGCCAGCAGCTTCGGTTGGGGGAGCACAGATACGCAGTATTTT.

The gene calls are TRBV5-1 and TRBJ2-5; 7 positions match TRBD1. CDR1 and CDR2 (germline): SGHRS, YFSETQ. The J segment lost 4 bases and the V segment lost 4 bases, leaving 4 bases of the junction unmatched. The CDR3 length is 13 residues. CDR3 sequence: CASSVHRGETQYF. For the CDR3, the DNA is TGCGCCAGCAGCGTGCACAGGGGAGAGACCCAGTACTTC.

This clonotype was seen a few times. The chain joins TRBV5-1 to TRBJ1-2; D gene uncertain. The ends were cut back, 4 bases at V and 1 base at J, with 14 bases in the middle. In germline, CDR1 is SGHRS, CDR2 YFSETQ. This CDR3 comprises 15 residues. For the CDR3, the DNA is TGCGCCAGCAGCCCTACCATGGATCTTAACTATGGCTACACCTTC. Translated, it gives CASSPTMDLNYGYTF.

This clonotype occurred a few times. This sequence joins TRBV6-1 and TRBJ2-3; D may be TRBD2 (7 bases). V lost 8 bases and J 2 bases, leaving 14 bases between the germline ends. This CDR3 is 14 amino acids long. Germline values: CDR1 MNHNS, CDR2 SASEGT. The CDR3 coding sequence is TGTGCCAGCGGGCTCGGGGGGCTCACAGATACGCAGTATTTT. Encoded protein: CASGLGGLTDTQYF.

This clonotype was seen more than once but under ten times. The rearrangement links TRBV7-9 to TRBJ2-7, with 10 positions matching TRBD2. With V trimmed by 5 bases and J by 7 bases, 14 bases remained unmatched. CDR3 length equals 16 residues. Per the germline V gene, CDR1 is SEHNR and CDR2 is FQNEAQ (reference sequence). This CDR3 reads CASSPGLAGVQREQYF. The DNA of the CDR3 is TGTGCCAGCAGCCCAGGGCTAGCGGGGGTCCAGAGAGAGCAGTACTTC.

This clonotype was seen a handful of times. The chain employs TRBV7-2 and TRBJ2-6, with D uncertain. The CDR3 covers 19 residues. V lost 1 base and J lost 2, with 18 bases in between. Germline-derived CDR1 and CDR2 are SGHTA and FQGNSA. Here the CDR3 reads CASSLEVGLTVPGANVLTF. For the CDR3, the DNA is TGTGCCAGCAGCTTAGAAGTCGGCTTGACGGTGCCTGGGGCCAACGTCCTGACTTTC.